The TCR beta chain described here comes from a study of PD-L1 blockade in urothelial cancer. V was pared by 6 bases and J by 10 bases, with 10 bases between. Germline CDR1 and CDR2: WSHSY and SAAADI. CDR3 length: 11 amino acids. Clones were sequenced by immunoSEQ multiplex PCR, and TCRdb holds only the in-frame ones, with some missing. Here the sample spans 15,000 to 20,000 clones, about 85% being singletons. This receptor was identified in a man in his fifties or sixties with urothelial cancer. The V and J genes are TRBV10-2 and TRBJ2-1, with D possibly TRBD2 on 6 matching bases. The material was PBMCs, obtained around atezolizumab (anti-PD-L1) treatment. In nucleotides, the CDR3 is TGCGCCAGCAGCGGAGGGGCAGAGCAGTTCTTC. Encoded protein: CASSGGAEQFF.